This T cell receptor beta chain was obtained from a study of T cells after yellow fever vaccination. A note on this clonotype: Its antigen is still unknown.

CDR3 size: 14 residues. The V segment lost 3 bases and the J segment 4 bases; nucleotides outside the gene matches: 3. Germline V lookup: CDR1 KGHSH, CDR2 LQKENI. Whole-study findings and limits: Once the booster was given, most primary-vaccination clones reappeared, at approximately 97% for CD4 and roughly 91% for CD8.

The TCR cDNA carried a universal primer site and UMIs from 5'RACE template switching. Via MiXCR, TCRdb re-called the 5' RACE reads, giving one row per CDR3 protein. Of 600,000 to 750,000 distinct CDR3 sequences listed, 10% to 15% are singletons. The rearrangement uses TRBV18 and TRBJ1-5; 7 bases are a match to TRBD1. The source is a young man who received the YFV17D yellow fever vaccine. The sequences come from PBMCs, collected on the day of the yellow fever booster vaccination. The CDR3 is CASSPDRVNQPQHF. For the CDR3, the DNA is TGTGCCAGCTCACCCGACAGGGTAAATCAGCCCCAGCATTTT.